Listed below are T cell receptor beta chains from one sample, sequenced in a study of T cell changes during pregnancy in multiple sclerosis. Profiled with immunoSEQ multiplex PCR; TCRdb holds only in-frame clones, not every one. The table lists tens of thousands of clones, approximately 90% of them singletons. The starting material was CD8+ T cells from peripheral blood mononuclear cells, obtained in the first trimester of pregnancy. The receptor source for this set is a female donor with multiple sclerosis, enrolled in a pregnancy study. The CDR3 runs from the conserved cysteine through the conserved F or W. A D gene is named only where the DNA matches it firmly.

>TRBV11-2|.|TRBJ2-5
CASSLDWSSQYF
>TRBV9|.|TRBJ1-2
CASSVGGGDYGYTF
>TRBV9|.|TRBJ2-1
CASSVVTRFKGLDEQFF
>TRBV9|TRBD2|TRBJ2-1
CASSRLAGGDNEQFF
>TRBV6-4|TRBD2|TRBJ2-1
CAARFGLAGHSSYNEQFF
>TRBV9|.|TRBJ2-5
CASSVGGGAGPQETQYF
>TRBV5-6|TRBD1|TRBJ2-7
CASSRGGTGDYYEQYF
>TRBV28|.|TRBJ1-2
CASSLPHWARHYGYTF
>TRBV27|.|TRBJ1-1
CASRFLSLNTEAFF
>TRBV6-5|.|TRBJ1-1
CAIKGGTEAFF
>TRBV7-3|.|TRBJ2-5
CASRNIQETQYF
>TRBV28|TRBD2|TRBJ2-1
CASSPGTSNEQFF
>TRBV29-1|.|TRBJ1-5
CSVPIEALDQPQHF
>TRBV7-9|.|TRBJ2-3
CASSLPFPADTQYF
>TRBV13|.|TRBJ2-1
CASSHKGAPNEQFF
>TRBV6-5|.|TRBJ2-7
CASSYVGTYIGEQYF
>TRBV7-9|TRBD1|TRBJ2-5
CASSPEGAETQYF
>TRBV5-1|TRBD2|TRBJ2-1
CASSLVGLAGANEQFF
>TRBV13|.|TRBJ1-5
CASSLGLEGGYSNQPQHF
>TRBV2|TRBD2|TRBJ2-5
CASSGWASGSETQYF
>TRBV6-4|TRBD2|TRBJ2-3
CASSETSGVTDTQYF
>TRBV4-1|TRBD2|TRBJ2-7
CASSLKTSGNEQYF
>TRBV29-1|.|TRBJ2-7
CSVEDLVRGSYEQYF
>TRBV29-1|TRBD2|TRBJ2-1
CSVRTSGVSSYNEQFF
>TRBV4-1|TRBD2|TRBJ2-7
CASSQGLAGSGEQYF
>TRBV2|.|TRBJ2-7
CASSEQGSSLDEQYF
>TRBV7-3|.|TRBJ2-7
CASSLGGTLSYEQYF
>TRBV5-6|.|TRBJ1-5
CASSLWHRINQPQHF
>TRBV19|.|TRBJ2-7
CASSSGFPHEQYF
>TRBV4-1|.|TRBJ2-4
CASSQVVTFFGIQYF
>TRBV7-9|TRBD2|TRBJ2-1
CASSPQREMDEQFF
>TRBV27|.|TRBJ2-1
CASSLAHEQFF
>TRBV6-4|TRBD2|TRBJ2-1
CASSDSTSGSNEQFF
>TRBV6-1|.|TRBJ2-7
CASSEAEGEAYEQYF
>TRBV19|TRBD2|TRBJ2-7
CASSGLAYEQYF
>TRBV21-1|.|TRBJ1-2
CASSKDKGEARGYTF
>TRBV9|.|TRBJ2-7
CASSASGLSSYEQYF
>TRBV30|.|TRBJ2-3
CAWSPLTLGGTDTQYF
>TRBV7-2|TRBD1|TRBJ1-4
CASSLGTANEKLFF
>TRBV10-3|TRBD1|TRBJ2-1
CAISEPGQGQNEQFF
>TRBV7-3|.|TRBJ1-2
CASSLIPLSKADYGYTF
>TRBV27|TRBD1|TRBJ1-2
CASSPDRGDYGYTF
>TRBV13|.|TRBJ1-6
CASSLEGQGISPLHF
>TRBV4-1|.|TRBJ1-4
CASSQVSAEKLFF
>TRBV4-1|TRBD1|TRBJ1-3
CASSGQVYSGNTIYF
>TRBV5-4|TRBD2|TRBJ2-7
CASSYGTTRWGSYEQYF
>TRBV10-2|.|TRBJ2-7
CASSELGSIYEQYF
>TRBV16|TRBD1|TRBJ2-6
CASSQGQGSHSGANVLTF
>TRBV6-5|.|TRBJ1-1
CASKAGATTEAFF
>TRBV13|TRBD2|TRBJ2-3
CASSLASQREMGDTQYF